This T cell receptor beta chain was retrieved from a study of T cell changes during pregnancy in multiple sclerosis. This clone was detected only once. The germline CDR1 and CDR2 sequences are MGHRA and YSYEKL. This CDR3 is 16 amino acids long. V was trimmed by 0 bases and J by 6 bases, leaving 18 bases between them. Only in-frame clones appear in the TCRdb table, and some are missing; sequencing was by immunoSEQ multiplex PCR. Of some 31,000 clones in the sample, roughly 92% were seen once. The receptor was isolated from a female donor with multiple sclerosis, enrolled in a pregnancy study. V and J are TRBV4-1 and TRBJ2-7; the D gene is possibly TRBD1 (6 bases). Sequenced material: CD8+ T cells from peripheral blood mononuclear cells, taken before pregnancy. CDR3 region: CASSQDSPGAAAEQYF. The CDR3 nucleotides read TGCGCCAGCAGCCAAGATTCGCCAGGGGCTGCAGCCGAGCAGTACTTC.